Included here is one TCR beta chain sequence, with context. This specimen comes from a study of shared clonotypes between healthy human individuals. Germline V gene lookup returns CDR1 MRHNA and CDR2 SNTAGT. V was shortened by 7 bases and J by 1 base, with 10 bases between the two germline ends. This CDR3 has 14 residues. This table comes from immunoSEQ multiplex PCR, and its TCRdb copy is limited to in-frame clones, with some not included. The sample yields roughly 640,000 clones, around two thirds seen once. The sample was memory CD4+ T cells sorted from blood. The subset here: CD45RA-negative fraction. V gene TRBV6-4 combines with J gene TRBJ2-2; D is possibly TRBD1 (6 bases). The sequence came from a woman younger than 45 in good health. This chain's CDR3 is CASIPGENTGELFF. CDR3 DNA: TGTGCCAGCATTCCAGGGGAGAACACCGGGGAGCTGTTTTTT.